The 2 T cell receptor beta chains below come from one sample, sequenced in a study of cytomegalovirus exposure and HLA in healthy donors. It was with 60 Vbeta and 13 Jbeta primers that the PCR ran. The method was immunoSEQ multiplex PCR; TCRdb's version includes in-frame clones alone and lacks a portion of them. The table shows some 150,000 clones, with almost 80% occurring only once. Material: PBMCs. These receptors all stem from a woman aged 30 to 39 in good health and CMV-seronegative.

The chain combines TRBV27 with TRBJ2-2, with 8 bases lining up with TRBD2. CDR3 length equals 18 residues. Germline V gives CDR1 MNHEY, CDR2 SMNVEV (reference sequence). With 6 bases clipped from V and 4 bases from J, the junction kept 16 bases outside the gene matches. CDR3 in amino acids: CASSPVPLAGGVTGELFF. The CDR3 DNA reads TGTGCCAGCAGCCCAGTTCCCCTTGCGGGGGGAGTCACCGGGGAGCTGTTTTTT.

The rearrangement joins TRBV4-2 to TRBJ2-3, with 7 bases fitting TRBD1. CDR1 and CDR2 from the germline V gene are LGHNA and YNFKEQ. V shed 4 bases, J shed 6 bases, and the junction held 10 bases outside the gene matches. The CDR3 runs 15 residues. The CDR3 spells CASSRDPGGSDTQYF. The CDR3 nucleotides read TGTGCCAGCAGCCGCGACCCAGGGGGATCGGATACGCAGTATTTT.